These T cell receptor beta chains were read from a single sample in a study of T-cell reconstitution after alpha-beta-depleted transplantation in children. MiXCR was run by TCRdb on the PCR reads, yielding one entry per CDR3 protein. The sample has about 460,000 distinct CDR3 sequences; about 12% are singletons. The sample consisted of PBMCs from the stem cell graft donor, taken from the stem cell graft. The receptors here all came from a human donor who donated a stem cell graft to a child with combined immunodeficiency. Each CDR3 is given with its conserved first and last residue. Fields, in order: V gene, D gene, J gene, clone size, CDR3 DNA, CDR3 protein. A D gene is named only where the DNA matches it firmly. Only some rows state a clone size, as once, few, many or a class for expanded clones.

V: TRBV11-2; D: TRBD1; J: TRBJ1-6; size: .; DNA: TGTGCCAGCAGCCTCCGCCGGGACAGGGGAAGGTCACCCCTCCACTTT; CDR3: CASSLRRDRGRSPLHF
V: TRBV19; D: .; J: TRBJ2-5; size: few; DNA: TGTGCCAGTAGTAAGGGGGGCTACCAGAAAGAGACCCAGTACTTC; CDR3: CASSKGGYQKETQYF
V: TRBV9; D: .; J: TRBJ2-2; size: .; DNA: TGTGCCAGCAGCTCTCGTCCAGGAGGGGGCCATAGCACCGGGGAGCTGTTTTTT; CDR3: CASSSRPGGGHSTGELFF
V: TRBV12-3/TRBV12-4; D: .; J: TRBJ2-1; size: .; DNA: TGTGCCAGCAGTTTTTCCGGGGTAGCCGATGAGCAGTTCTTC; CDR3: CASSFSGVADEQFF
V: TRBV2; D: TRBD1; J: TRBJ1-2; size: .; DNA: TGTGCCAGCAGTGAAGCGCTGGGGACAGTATATGGCTACACCTTC; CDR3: CASSEALGTVYGYTF
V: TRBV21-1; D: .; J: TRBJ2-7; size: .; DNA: TGTGCCAGCAGCAAAGAGGGACTAGCCGTATACGAGCAGTACTTC; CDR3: CASSKEGLAVYEQYF
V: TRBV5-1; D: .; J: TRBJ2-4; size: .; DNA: TGCGCCAGCAGCTTGGGGGTGTTAGGGAACATTCAGTACTTC; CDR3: CASSLGVLGNIQYF
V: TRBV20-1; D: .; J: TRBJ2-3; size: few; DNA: TGCAGTGCTAGAGATCAGGGACTCCACCCCTTCGATACGCAGTATTTT; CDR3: CSARDQGLHPFDTQYF
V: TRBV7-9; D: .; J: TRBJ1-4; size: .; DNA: TGTGCCAGCAGCTTATCAGGGCCCGGCGGTGAAAAACTGTTTTTT; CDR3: CASSLSGPGGEKLFF
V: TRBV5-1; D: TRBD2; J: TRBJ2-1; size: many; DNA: TGCGCCAGCACGCGGGGGGGCCTCGGGGAGCAGTTCTTC; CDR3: CASTRGGLGEQFF
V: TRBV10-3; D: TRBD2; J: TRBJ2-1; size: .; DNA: TGTGCCATCAGTGGTGGGACTAGCGGGTATAACGTCTATGAGCAGTTCTTC; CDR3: CAISGGTSGYNVYEQFF
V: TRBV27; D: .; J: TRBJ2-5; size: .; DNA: TGTGCCAGCAGTTCATGGATGCGCGTAGAGACCCAGTACTTC; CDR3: CASSSWMRVETQYF
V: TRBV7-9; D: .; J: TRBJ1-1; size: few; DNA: TGTGCCAGCAGCCCGGGATTTGAAGCTTTCTTT; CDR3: CASSPGFEAFF
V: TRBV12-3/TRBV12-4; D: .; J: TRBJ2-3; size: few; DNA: TGTGCCAGCAGTGACCCCGGGACTGCCGAAAGCACAGATACGCAGTATTTT; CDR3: CASSDPGTAESTDTQYF
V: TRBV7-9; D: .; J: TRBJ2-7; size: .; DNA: TGTGCCAGCAGCTCCAGGGCCCGGGGCGAGCAGTACTTC; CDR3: CASSSRARGEQYF
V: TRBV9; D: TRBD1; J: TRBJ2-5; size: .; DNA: TGTGCCAGCAGCGCCTGGGGGACAGGGGCTGGGGAGACCCAGTACTTC; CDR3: CASSAWGTGAGETQYF
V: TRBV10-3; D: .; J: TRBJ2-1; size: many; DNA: TGTGCCATCAGTGTACGGGTGAGCTCCTACAATGAGCAGTTCTTC; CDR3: CAISVRVSSYNEQFF
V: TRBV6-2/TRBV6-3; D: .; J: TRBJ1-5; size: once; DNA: TGTGCCAGCAGACGAAGTTCTGACGACCCTCCCTATCAGCCCCAGCATTTT; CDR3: CASRRSSDDPPYQPQHF
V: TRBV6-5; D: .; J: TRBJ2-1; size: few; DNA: TGTGCCAGCAGTTACTCGAGACCCTGGGATGAGCAGTTCTTC; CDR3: CASSYSRPWDEQFF
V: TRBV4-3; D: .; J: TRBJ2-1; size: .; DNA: TGCGCCAGCAGCCAAGGAAAGGGGGGAAATGAGCAGTTCTTC; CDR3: CASSQGKGGNEQFF
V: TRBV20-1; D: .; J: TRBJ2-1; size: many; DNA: TGCAGTGCTAGATGGGGCGGGAACTACAATGAGCAGTTCTTC; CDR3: CSARWGGNYNEQFF
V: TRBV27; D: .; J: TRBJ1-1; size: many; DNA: TGTGCCAGCAGTTTCGGGGGGTCCACTGAAGCTTTCTTT; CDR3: CASSFGGSTEAFF
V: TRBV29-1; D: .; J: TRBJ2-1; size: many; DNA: TGCAGCGAAACAGGAGGATTTTACAATGAGCAGTTCTTC; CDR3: CSETGGFYNEQFF
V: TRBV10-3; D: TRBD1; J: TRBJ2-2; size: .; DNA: TGTGCCATCAGTCCGGACAGGGCTACTTATACCGGGGAGCTGTTTTTT; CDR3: CAISPDRATYTGELFF
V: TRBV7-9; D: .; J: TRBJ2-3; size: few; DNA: TGTGCCAGCGTGACAGGCGGGGATACGCAGTATTTT; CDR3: CASVTGGDTQYF
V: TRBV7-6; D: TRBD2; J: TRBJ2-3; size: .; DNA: TGTGCCAGCAGCAAGGGGCGGGGGTTCACAGATACGCAGTATTTT; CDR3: CASSKGRGFTDTQYF
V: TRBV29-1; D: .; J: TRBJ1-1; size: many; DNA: TGCAGCGTGTCCCCGGTCCTGAACACTGAAGCTTTCTTT; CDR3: CSVSPVLNTEAFF
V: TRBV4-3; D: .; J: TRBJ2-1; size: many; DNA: TGCGCCAGCAGCCAAGATGTAAGGAGCTCCTACAATGAGCAGTTCTTC; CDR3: CASSQDVRSSYNEQFF
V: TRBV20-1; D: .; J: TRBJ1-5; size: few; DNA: TGCAGTGCTAGTGGGGTTTCAAATCAGCCCCAGCATTTT; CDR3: CSASGVSNQPQHF
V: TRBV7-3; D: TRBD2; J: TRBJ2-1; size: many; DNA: TGTGCCAGCAGCAATAGCGGGGGGGCGGGCAATGAGCAGTTCTTC; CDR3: CASSNSGGAGNEQFF
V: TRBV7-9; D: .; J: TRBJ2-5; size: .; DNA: TGTGCCAGCAGCCGGAAAGGACAGCTACAAGAGACCCAGTACTTC; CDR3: CASSRKGQLQETQYF
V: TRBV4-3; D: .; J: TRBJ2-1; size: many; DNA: TGCGCCAGCAGCCAAGAAGGGCAGAGCTCCTACAATGAGCAGTTCTTC; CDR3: CASSQEGQSSYNEQFF
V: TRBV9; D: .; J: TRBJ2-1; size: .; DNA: TGTGCCAGCAGCGCCGGGACTCTGTACAATGAGCAGTTCTTC; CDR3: CASSAGTLYNEQFF
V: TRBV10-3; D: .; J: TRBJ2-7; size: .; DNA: TGTGCCATCAGTGAGACAGCGGGCCCTGGCTACGAGCAGTACTTC; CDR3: CAISETAGPGYEQYF
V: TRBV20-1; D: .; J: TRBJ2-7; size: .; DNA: TGCAGTGCTAGAGATCTCGGCAGCTCGGGGTCCGAGCAGTACTTC; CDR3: CSARDLGSSGSEQYF
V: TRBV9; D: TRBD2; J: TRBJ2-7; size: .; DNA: TGTGCCAGCAGCGACGGGACTAGCGGGAGGTCCGAGGAGCAGTACTTC; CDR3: CASSDGTSGRSEEQYF
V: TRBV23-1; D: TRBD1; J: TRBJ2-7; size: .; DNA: TGCGCCAGCACTCCATCAGTCAATCCCGGACAGGGTCTTTTGTACGAGCAGTACTTC; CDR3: CASTPSVNPGQGLLYEQYF
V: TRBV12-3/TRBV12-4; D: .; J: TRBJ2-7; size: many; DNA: TGTGCCAGCAGACCGGGGTTGGGCTACGAGCAGTACTTC; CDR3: CASRPGLGYEQYF
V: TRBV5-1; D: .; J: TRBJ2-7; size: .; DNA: TGCGCCAGCAGCTTGGACGGGCGCCTCGAGCAGTACTTC; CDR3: CASSLDGRLEQYF
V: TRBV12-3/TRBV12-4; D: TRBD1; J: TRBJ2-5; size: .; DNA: TGTGCCAGCAGTGCAGGGGGAGACGGTCAAGAGACCCAGTACTTC; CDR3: CASSAGGDGQETQYF
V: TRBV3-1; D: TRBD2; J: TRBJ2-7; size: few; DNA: TGTGCCAGCAGCCAAGTCAGTTCCGGACTAGCGGTCTACGAGCAGTACTTC; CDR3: CASSQVSSGLAVYEQYF
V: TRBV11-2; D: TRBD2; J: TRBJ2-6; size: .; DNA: TGTGCCAGCAGCTTAGATGTTAGCGGGAGGTCTGGGGCCAACGTCCTGACTTTC; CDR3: CASSLDVSGRSGANVLTF
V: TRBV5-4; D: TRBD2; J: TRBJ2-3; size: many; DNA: TGTGCCAGCAGCCCACCGGGACACACTAGCGGGGGTGTAGATACGCAGTATTTT; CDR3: CASSPPGHTSGGVDTQYF
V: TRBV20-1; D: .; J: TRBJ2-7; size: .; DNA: TGCAAAGGGCCGAGGGACTACGAGCAGTACTTC; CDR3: CKGPRDYEQYF
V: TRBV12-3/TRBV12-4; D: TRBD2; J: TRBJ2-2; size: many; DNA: TGTGCCAGCAGGGGAACGGGGGGGACGTACGGGGAGCTGTTTTTT; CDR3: CASRGTGGTYGELFF
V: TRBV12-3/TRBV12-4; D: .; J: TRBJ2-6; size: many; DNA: TGTGCCAGCAGTTTATTACCGTTCTCTGGGGCCAACGTCCTGACTTTC; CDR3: CASSLLPFSGANVLTF